This TCR beta chain was retrieved from a study of blood T cell repertoires in COVID-19. CDR1 is SGHVS and CDR2 is FQNEAQ in the germline V gene. The germline V and J ends were trimmed by 5 bases and 4 bases, with 20 bases remaining between them. This CDR3 comprises 16 residues. Produced via immunoSEQ multiplex PCR; TCRdb's table is partial and in-frame only. The data show about 480,000 clones, about 91% seen once. This receptor was taken from a man in his late teens or twenties with COVID-19, enrolled during active disease. The rearrangement uses TRBV7-8 and TRBJ2-5, with D possibly matching TRBD1 (7 bases). Sequencing was performed on peripheral blood. CDR3 coding DNA: TGTGCCAGCAGCGTAGGAGGGGGCTACTCAACAGAGACCCAGTACTTC. Protein product: CASSVGGGYSTETQYF. The full variable domain, rest sourced from reference TRBV7-8 and TRBJ2-5, is GAGVSQSPRYKVAKRGQDVALRCDPISGHVSLFWYQQALGQGPEFLTYFQNEAQLDKSGLPSDRFFAERPEGSVSTLKIQRTQQEDSAVYLCASSVGGGYSTETQYFGPGTRLLVL.